These 14 T cell receptor beta chains share one sample of origin, sequenced in a study of cytomegalovirus exposure and HLA in healthy donors. The PCR made use of 60 Vbeta and 13 Jbeta primers. Data came from immunoSEQ multiplex PCR; TCRdb stores just in-frame clones and leaves some out. Of 150,000 to 200,000 clones listed, approximately 83% are singletons. The sequencing input was PBMCs. These receptors were obtained from a man aged 18 to 35 in good health and CMV-seropositive.

The chain recombines TRBV6-6 with TRBJ1-6; perhaps TRBD1 as D (6 bases). CDR1 is MNHNY, CDR2 SVGAGI, per germline (reference sequence). Trimming pared 5 bases from V and 8 bases from J, leaving 13 bases between. This CDR3 comprises 14 residues. CDR3 protein: CASSKQGRDSPLHF. DNA for the CDR3: TGTGCCAGCAGTAAACAGGGAAGAGATTCACCCCTCCACTTT.

The chain has TRBV19 and TRBJ1-2; 7 positions agree with TRBD1. The CDR3 is 13 residues long. The V segment lost 1 base and the J segment 6 bases; nucleotides outside the gene matches: 2. CDR1 and CDR2 from the germline V gene are LNHDA and SQIVND (reference sequence). In DNA, the CDR3 is TGTGCCAGTAGTATAGTCCAGGGGGATGGCTACACCTTC. The encoded protein is CASSIVQGDGYTF. Filled out from reference TRBV19 and TRBJ1-2, the complete variable domain reads DGGITQSPKYLFRKEGQNVTLSCEQNLNHDAMYWYRQDPGQGLRLIYYSQIVNDFQKGDIAEGYSVSREKKESFPLTVTSAQKNPTAFYLCASSIVQGDGYTFGSGTRLTVV.

The J gene is TRBJ1-1, the V gene TRBV2; maybe TRBD1 (6 bases). The V end was cut by 4 bases, the J end by 5 bases, with 17 bases between. Germline assignment: CDR1 SNHLY and CDR2 FYNNEI. The CDR3 spans 15 residues. CDR3: CASSGQAGEGTEAFF. In nucleotides, the CDR3 is TGTGCCAGCAGTGGACAAGCAGGGGAAGGTACTGAAGCTTTCTTT.

This rearrangement joins TRBV7-2 to TRBJ1-5, with no clear D. The CDR3 runs to 14 residues. Trimming shortened V by 5 bases and J by 1 base, and 9 bases separated the two germline ends. CDR1 is SGHTA, CDR2 FQGNSA, per germline. The CDR3 DNA reads TGTGCCAGCAGCCGGGATTGGAGCAATCAGCCCCAGCATTTT. This sequence encodes CASSRDWSNQPQHF. The whole variable domain, filled in from reference TRBV7-2 and TRBJ1-5, reads GAGVSQSPSNKVTEKGKDVELRCDPISGHTALYWYRQSLGQGLEFLIYFQGNSAPDKSGLPSDRFSAERTGGSVSTLTIQRTQQEDSAVYLCASSRDWSNQPQHFGDGTRLSIL.

For this clone: The germline gene is not matched at one end of the junction; a read error may be the cause. This chain connects TRBV19 to TRBJ1-3; no clear D. The CDR3 totals 16 residues. Germline values: CDR1 LNHDA, CDR2 SQIVND (reference sequence). The CDR3, as DNA: TGTGCCAGTAGTATAGGCCGGCGGAACTCTGAAAACACCATATATTTT. This sequence encodes CASSIGRRNSENTIYF.

This chain uses TRBV9 with TRBJ2-3; D gene uncertain. The CDR3 spans 14 residues. Between the trimmed V and J ends, which lost 1 base and 6 bases, there was a span of 12 bases. From germline, CDR1 is SGDLS and CDR2 YYNGEE. The CDR3 region has the DNA TGTGCCAGCAGCGTAACCTTTTCTAGGGATACGCAGTATTTT. It is translated as CASSVTFSRDTQYF.

This clone was seen a handful of times. This chain connects TRBV14 to TRBJ1-4, with 7 bases identical to TRBD1. The V gene's germline CDR1 is SGHDN and CDR2 FVKESK. The trim removed 5 bases at V and 7 bases at J, leaving 10 bases unmatched. The CDR3 extends over 15 amino acids. CDR3 residues: CASSEQGLSSEKLFF. The CDR3 nucleotides are TGTGCCAGCAGCGAACAGGGGTTGAGCTCTGAAAAACTGTTTTTT.

The CDR3 here is CASSISGRGASSKQYF. DNA of the CDR3: TGTGCCAGTAGTATATCGGGCCGGGGGGCCTCCTCTAAGCAGTATTTT. The chain employs TRBV19 and TRBJ2-3; D is perhaps TRBD2 (7 bases). V gave up 2 bases and J gave up 11 bases, with 23 bases separating them. The length of the CDR3 is 16 residues. Germline V gene data show CDR1 as LNHDA and CDR2 as SQIVND (reference sequence).

V and J are TRBV6-1 and TRBJ2-5; D perhaps matches TRBD1 (5 bases). V lost 3 bases and J lost 9, with 14 bases in between. Germline V gene lookup returns CDR1 MNHNS and CDR2 SASEGT. The CDR3 has 13 residues. CDR3: CASSDAGYWAQYF. The CDR3 nucleotides read TGTGCCAGCAGTGACGCAGGGTATTGGGCCCAGTACTTC.

V gene TRBV19 combines with J gene TRBJ1-6; maybe TRBD1 (6 bases). The germline CDR1 and CDR2 sequences are LNHDA and SQIVND (reference sequence). The V end lost 10 bases, the J end lost 11 bases, and 21 bases lay between the germline ends. This CDR3 comprises 14 residues. CDR3 protein: CATTNPRGAAPLHF. The CDR3 bases are TGTGCCACAACAAACCCCAGGGGTGCGGCACCCCTCCACTTT.

This clone has a handful of counts. The J gene is TRBJ1-1, the V gene TRBV19, with no clear D. Germline-derived CDR1 and CDR2 are LNHDA and SQIVND (reference sequence). CDR3 size: 16 residues. Trimming removed 1 base from V and 0 bases from J, with 12 bases in between. The DNA for the CDR3 is TGTGCCAGTAGTATAGCCTTGACATTGTTGAACACTGAAGCTTTCTTT. Protein product: CASSIALTLLNTEAFF.

This chain connects TRBV29-1 to TRBJ2-3; D might be TRBD2 (5 bases). The germline V gene has CDR1 SQVTM and CDR2 ANQGSEA. V lost 4 bases to trimming and J lost 5 bases, with 16 bases between them. There are 14 residues in the CDR3. DNA of the CDR3: TGCAGCGTTGCCCGTAGTCGTCGGGAAGATACGCAGTATTTT. Translating it yields CSVARSRREDTQYF.

V usage is TRBV30 and J usage is TRBJ1-4, with a weak D call TRBD1 (6 bases). With 1 base removed from V and 2 bases from J, the gap between germline ends came to 14 bases. The CDR3 consists of 16 residues. Germline V gene sequence: CDR1 GTSNPN, CDR2 SVGIG (reference sequence). The CDR3 sequence is CAWSGGQGKTNEKLFF. CDR3 coding DNA: TGTGCCTGGAGTGGGGGGCAGGGGAAGACTAATGAAAAACTGTTTTTT.

The chain employs TRBV5-1 and TRBJ1-2; D unresolved. Trimming removed 5 bases from V and 7 bases from J, with 15 bases in between. This CDR3 is 13 amino acids long. Germline V lookup: CDR1 SGHRS, CDR2 YFSETQ. This chain's CDR3 is CASSLNGLVGYTF. CDR3 DNA: TGCGCCAGCAGTCTGAACGGGTTGGTTGGCTACACCTTC. Looking up the rest from reference TRBV5-1 and TRBJ1-2 gives the full variable domain: KAGVTQTPRYLIKTRGQQVTLSCSPISGHRSVSWYQQTPGQGLQFLFEYFSETQRNKGNFPGRFSGRQFSNSRSEMNVSTLELGDSALYLCASSLNGLVGYTFGSGTRLTVV.